Given below is one T cell receptor (beta chain) in context. The data stem from a study of shared clonotypes between healthy human individuals. Some clones are missing from TCRdb's copy, which holds only in-frame ones; the method was immunoSEQ multiplex PCR. The sample yields about 580,000 clones, about 98% seen once. In germline, CDR1 is MDHEN, CDR2 SYDVKM. The germline V and J ends were trimmed by 5 bases and 7 bases, with 17 bases remaining between them. The CDR3 contains 15 residues. As defined, naive CD8 cells were CD45RO-negative and positively selected for CCR7, with terminally differentiated effector memory CD45RA+ cells excluded. The donors were adults (healthy and HIV-negative) with no recent acute infections or vaccinations.

The V and J genes are TRBV28 and TRBJ1-4, with unresolved D. The source of this sequence is a man aged 25 to 40 in good health. Sequencing was done on a sample of naive CD8+ T cells sorted from blood. The CDR3: CASSPTLPQGEKLFF. DNA of the CDR3: TGTGCCAGCAGTCCGACTCTCCCCCAAGGTGAAAAACTGTTTTTT.